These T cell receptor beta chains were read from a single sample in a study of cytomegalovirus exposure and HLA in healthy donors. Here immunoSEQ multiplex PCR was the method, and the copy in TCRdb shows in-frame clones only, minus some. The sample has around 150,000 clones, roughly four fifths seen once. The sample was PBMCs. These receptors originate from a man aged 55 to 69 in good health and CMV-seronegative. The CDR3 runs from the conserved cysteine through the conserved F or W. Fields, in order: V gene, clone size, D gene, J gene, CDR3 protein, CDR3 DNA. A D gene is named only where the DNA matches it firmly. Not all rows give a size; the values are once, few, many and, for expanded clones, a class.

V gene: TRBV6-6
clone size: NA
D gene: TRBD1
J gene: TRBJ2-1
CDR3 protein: CASSVGTGEREFF
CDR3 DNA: TGTGCCAGCAGTGTGGGGACAGGGGAAAGGGAGTTCTTC

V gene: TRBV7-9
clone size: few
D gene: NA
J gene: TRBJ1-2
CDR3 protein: CASSLLDLRSGYTF
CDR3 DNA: TGTGCCAGCAGCTTACTGGACTTGCGATCTGGCTACACCTTC

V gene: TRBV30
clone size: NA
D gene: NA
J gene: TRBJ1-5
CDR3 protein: CAWTTGRDQPQHF
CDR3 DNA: TGTGCCTGGACCACAGGGCGTGATCAGCCCCAGCATTTT

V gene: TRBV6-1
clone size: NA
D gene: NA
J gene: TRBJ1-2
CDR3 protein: CASSAYPAGLLANYGYTF
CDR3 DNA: TGTGCCAGCAGTGCCTATCCTGCAGGGCTACTAGCGAACTATGGCTACACCTTC

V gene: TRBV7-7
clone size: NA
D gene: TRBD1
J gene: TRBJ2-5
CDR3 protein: CASSQTGSETQYF
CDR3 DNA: TGTGCCAGCAGCCAGACAGGGAGCGAGACCCAGTACTTC

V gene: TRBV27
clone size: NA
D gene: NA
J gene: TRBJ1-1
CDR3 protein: CASSLQGGDTEAFF
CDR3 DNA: TGTGCCAGCAGTTTACAGGGAGGGGACACTGAAGCTTTCTTT

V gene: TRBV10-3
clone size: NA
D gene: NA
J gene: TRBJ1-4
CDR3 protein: CAIRDSGQKNEKLFF
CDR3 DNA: TGTGCCATCAGGGATTCCGGACAGAAAAATGAAAAACTGTTTTTT

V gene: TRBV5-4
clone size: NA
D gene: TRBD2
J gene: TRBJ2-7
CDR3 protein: CASGRGGYEQYF
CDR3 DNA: TGTGCCAGCGGGCGGGGGGGCTACGAGCAGTACTTC

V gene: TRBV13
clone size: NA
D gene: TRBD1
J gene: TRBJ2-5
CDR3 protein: CASHRGQGETQYF
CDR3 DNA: TGTGCCAGCCACAGGGGGCAGGGGGAGACCCAGTACTTC

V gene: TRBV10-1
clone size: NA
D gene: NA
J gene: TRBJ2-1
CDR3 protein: CASSDRTDLFEQFF
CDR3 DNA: TGCGCCAGCAGTGACCGGACAGATCTTTTTGAGCAGTTCTTC